This is a list of T cell receptor beta chains from one sample in a study of human T cells and chemical hapten exposure. From the RACE reads, TCRdb called clonotypes with MiXCR, one entry per CDR3 protein. Among 140,000 or so distinct CDR3 sequences listed, over 9.5% were seen once. This sample comprised whole blood, obtained in connection with sensitization to the hapten diphenylcyclopropenone (DPC). The source is a woman aged 45-65 years with alopecia areata. Some clones in this sample may be carry-over from other donors' samples. The CDR3 runs from the conserved cysteine through the conserved F or W. The D gene is left open where the match is weak. The size of a clone is reported for some rows only, either as once, few or many, or as a class for expanded clones.

clone_size: NA; j_call: TRBJ2-7; d_call: NA; cdr3_length: 14; v_call: TRBV3-1; cdr3_aa: CASSPRLSSYEQYF; cdr3_nt: TGTGCCAGCAGCCCCCGTCTTAGCTCCTACGAGCAGTACTTC
clone_size: many; j_call: TRBJ2-7; d_call: TRBD1; cdr3_length: 13; v_call: TRBV5-1; cdr3_aa: CASSRTGSYEQYF; cdr3_nt: TGCGCCAGCAGCCGGACAGGCTCCTACGAGCAGTACTTC
clone_size: few; j_call: TRBJ1-1; d_call: NA; cdr3_length: 15; v_call: TRBV9; cdr3_aa: CASSVVADSGIGAFF; cdr3_nt: TGTGCCAGCAGCGTAGTAGCGGACAGTGGGATTGGAGCTTTCTTT
clone_size: few; j_call: TRBJ2-3; d_call: NA; cdr3_length: 16; v_call: TRBV12-3/TRBV12-4; cdr3_aa: CASSQRRGRSTDTQYF; cdr3_nt: TGTGCCAGCAGTCAACGACGAGGGAGGAGCACAGATACGCAGTATTTT
clone_size: NA; j_call: TRBJ2-7; d_call: TRBD2; cdr3_length: 15; v_call: TRBV3-1; cdr3_aa: CAGSQGTSGSLWQYF; cdr3_nt: TGTGCCGGCAGCCAAGGGACTAGCGGGAGTTTATGGCAGTACTTC
clone_size: many; j_call: TRBJ2-1; d_call: TRBD1; cdr3_length: 15; v_call: TRBV28; cdr3_aa: CASSSWTGGGNEQFF; cdr3_nt: TGTGCCAGCAGCTCTTGGACAGGGGGCGGGAATGAGCAGTTCTTC
clone_size: NA; j_call: TRBJ1-5; d_call: TRBD1; cdr3_length: 15; v_call: TRBV15; cdr3_aa: CATSSRQGRNQPQHF; cdr3_nt: TGTGCCACCAGCAGTAGACAGGGGCGGAATCAGCCCCAGCATTTT
clone_size: NA; j_call: TRBJ2-5; d_call: NA; cdr3_length: 15; v_call: TRBV14; cdr3_aa: CASSQVRGTKETQYF; cdr3_nt: TGTGCCAGCAGCCAAGTGAGAGGGACCAAAGAGACCCAGTACTTC
clone_size: NA; j_call: TRBJ1-2; d_call: NA; cdr3_length: 12; v_call: TRBV7-8; cdr3_aa: CASSYTNYGYTF; cdr3_nt: TGTGCCAGCAGCTACACTAACTATGGCTACACCTTC
clone_size: NA; j_call: TRBJ2-7; d_call: NA; cdr3_length: 13; v_call: TRBV7-2; cdr3_aa: CASSSDVVGEQYF; cdr3_nt: TGTGCCAGCAGCTCGGACGTCGTCGGCGAGCAGTACTTC
clone_size: many; j_call: TRBJ2-2; d_call: NA; cdr3_length: 13; v_call: TRBV29-1; cdr3_aa: CSVDGGYSGELFF; cdr3_nt: TGCAGCGTTGATGGAGGGTACAGCGGGGAGCTGTTTTTT
clone_size: NA; j_call: TRBJ1-2; d_call: NA; cdr3_length: 12; v_call: TRBV3-1; cdr3_aa: CASTQIGYGYTF; cdr3_nt: TGTGCCAGCACCCAGATCGGCTATGGCTACACCTTC
clone_size: NA; j_call: TRBJ1-5; d_call: TRBD1; cdr3_length: 15; v_call: TRBV12-3/TRBV12-4; cdr3_aa: CASRPDRGRNQPQHF; cdr3_nt: TGTGCCAGCAGACCCGACAGGGGGCGCAATCAGCCCCAGCATTTT
clone_size: NA; j_call: TRBJ2-7; d_call: NA; cdr3_length: 13; v_call: TRBV3-1; cdr3_aa: CASSPQASYEQYF; cdr3_nt: TGTGCCAGCAGCCCCCAAGCTAGCTACGAGCAGTACTTC
clone_size: few; j_call: TRBJ2-7; d_call: NA; cdr3_length: 15; v_call: TRBV29-1; cdr3_aa: CSVKGQSGSLYEQYF; cdr3_nt: TGCAGCGTTAAAGGCCAATCGGGTTCCCTTTACGAGCAGTACTTC
clone_size: few; j_call: TRBJ2-2; d_call: NA; cdr3_length: 15; v_call: TRBV27; cdr3_aa: CASSWRQANTGELFF; cdr3_nt: TGTGCCAGCAGTTGGCGACAAGCGAACACCGGGGAGCTGTTTTTT
clone_size: few; j_call: TRBJ2-1; d_call: TRBD2; cdr3_length: 19; v_call: TRBV9; cdr3_aa: CASSPRGSGSTRPYNEQFF; cdr3_nt: TGTGCCAGCAGCCCCCGAGGTAGCGGGAGCACTAGGCCCTACAATGAGCAGTTCTTC
clone_size: many; j_call: TRBJ2-7; d_call: TRBD1; cdr3_length: 15; v_call: TRBV12-3/TRBV12-4; cdr3_aa: CASSGTGGEIYEQYF; cdr3_nt: TGTGCCAGCAGTGGGACAGGGGGCGAGATCTACGAGCAGTACTTC
clone_size: many; j_call: TRBJ1-1; d_call: NA; cdr3_length: 15; v_call: TRBV28; cdr3_aa: CASSLSQGVNTEAFF; cdr3_nt: TGTGCCAGCAGTTTAAGCCAGGGAGTGAACACTGAAGCTTTCTTT
clone_size: few; j_call: TRBJ2-1; d_call: NA; cdr3_length: 18; v_call: TRBV28; cdr3_aa: CASSSHHLLGTSYNEQFF; cdr3_nt: TGTGCCAGCAGTTCCCACCACCTCCTGGGAACCTCCTACAATGAGCAGTTCTTC
clone_size: NA; j_call: TRBJ2-7; d_call: TRBD2; cdr3_length: 14; v_call: TRBV20-1; cdr3_aa: CSAPTGGSPYEQYF; cdr3_nt: TGCAGTGCCCCCACGGGGGGATCCCCCTACGAGCAGTACTTC
clone_size: few; j_call: TRBJ2-1; d_call: NA; cdr3_length: 16; v_call: TRBV3-1; cdr3_aa: CASSQGGRGSYNEQFF; cdr3_nt: TGTGCCAGCAGCCAAGGCGGCAGGGGATCCTACAATGAGCAGTTCTTC
clone_size: NA; j_call: TRBJ1-5; d_call: TRBD1; cdr3_length: 14; v_call: TRBV29-1; cdr3_aa: CSAGTGIGNQPQHF; cdr3_nt: TGCAGCGCCGGGACAGGGATCGGCAATCAGCCCCAGCATTTT
clone_size: NA; j_call: TRBJ1-5; d_call: NA; cdr3_length: 13; v_call: TRBV30; cdr3_aa: CAWSPGLYQPQHF; cdr3_nt: TGTGCCTGGAGCCCGGGACTATATCAGCCCCAGCATTTT
clone_size: many; j_call: TRBJ2-1; d_call: NA; cdr3_length: 11; v_call: TRBV29-1; cdr3_aa: CSVGQPNEQFF; cdr3_nt: TGCAGCGTTGGGCAGCCGAATGAGCAGTTCTTC
clone_size: many; j_call: TRBJ1-5; d_call: NA; cdr3_length: 13; v_call: TRBV5-1; cdr3_aa: CASSLGPDQPQHF; cdr3_nt: TGCGCCAGCAGCTTGGGACCAGACCAGCCCCAGCATTTT
clone_size: many; j_call: TRBJ1-5; d_call: NA; cdr3_length: 15; v_call: TRBV30; cdr3_aa: CAWSVQQGSNQPQHF; cdr3_nt: TGTGCCTGGAGTGTACAGCAAGGTTCTAATCAGCCCCAGCATTTT
clone_size: NA; j_call: TRBJ2-2; d_call: NA; cdr3_length: 19; v_call: TRBV1; cdr3_aa: CTSSRSSGRLIANTGELFF; cdr3_nt: TGCACCAGCAGCCGATCTAGCGGGAGGCTCATCGCGAACACCGGGGAGCTGTTTTTT
clone_size: NA; j_call: TRBJ1-2; d_call: TRBD1; cdr3_length: 13; v_call: TRBV29-1; cdr3_aa: CSVRDREKGGYTF; cdr3_nt: TGCAGCGTGCGGGACAGGGAAAAGGGTGGCTACACCTTC
clone_size: NA; j_call: TRBJ2-7; d_call: NA; cdr3_length: 14; v_call: TRBV12-3/TRBV12-4; cdr3_aa: CASSRSIDRYEQYF; cdr3_nt: TGTGCCAGCAGCCGTTCCATCGACCGCTACGAGCAGTACTTC
clone_size: many; j_call: TRBJ1-1; d_call: NA; cdr3_length: 14; v_call: TRBV27; cdr3_aa: CASSLRQRSTEAFF; cdr3_nt: TGTGCCAGCAGCTTAAGACAACGGAGCACTGAAGCTTTCTTT
clone_size: many; j_call: TRBJ2-1; d_call: NA; cdr3_length: 15; v_call: TRBV6-6; cdr3_aa: CASSYKLMGPNEQFF; cdr3_nt: TGTGCCAGCAGTTACAAGCTGATGGGCCCAAATGAGCAGTTCTTC
clone_size: NA; j_call: TRBJ1-5; d_call: TRBD1; cdr3_length: 16; v_call: TRBV19; cdr3_aa: CASSIPQGQRNQPQHF; cdr3_nt: TGTGCCAGTAGTATTCCCCAGGGACAGAGAAATCAGCCCCAGCATTTT
clone_size: many; j_call: TRBJ2-1; d_call: NA; cdr3_length: 14; v_call: TRBV5-1; cdr3_aa: CASSGGLEKNEQFF; cdr3_nt: TGCGCCAGCAGCGGGGGACTCGAGAAAAATGAGCAGTTCTTC
clone_size: NA; j_call: TRBJ2-3; d_call: NA; cdr3_length: 15; v_call: TRBV7-3; cdr3_aa: CASSLERSYTDTQYF; cdr3_nt: TGTGCCAGCAGCTTAGAGCGGAGCTACACAGATACGCAGTATTTT
clone_size: many; j_call: TRBJ1-4; d_call: NA; cdr3_length: 11; v_call: TRBV12-3/TRBV12-4; cdr3_aa: CASSLAEKLFF; cdr3_nt: TGTGCCAGCAGTTTGGCTGAAAAACTGTTTTTT
clone_size: NA; j_call: TRBJ2-2; d_call: NA; cdr3_length: 12; v_call: TRBV7-2; cdr3_aa: CASSFFSGELFF; cdr3_nt: TGTGCCAGCAGCTTTTTTTCCGGGGAGCTGTTTTTT
clone_size: few; j_call: TRBJ2-1; d_call: TRBD2; cdr3_length: 13; v_call: TRBV2; cdr3_aa: CASKIAGGNEQFF; cdr3_nt: TGTGCCAGCAAGATAGCGGGAGGGAATGAGCAGTTCTTC
clone_size: NA; j_call: TRBJ2-3; d_call: NA; cdr3_length: 15; v_call: TRBV18; cdr3_aa: CASSQSGGGTDTQYF; cdr3_nt: TGTGCCAGCTCCCAGTCGGGCGGAGGAACAGATACGCAGTATTTT
clone_size: many; j_call: TRBJ2-3; d_call: NA; cdr3_length: 13; v_call: TRBV28; cdr3_aa: CASSSAGWTTQYF; cdr3_nt: TGTGCCAGCAGTTCCGCAGGGTGGACTACGCAGTATTTT
clone_size: NA; j_call: TRBJ2-5; d_call: NA; cdr3_length: 13; v_call: TRBV29-1; cdr3_aa: CSVRTPWGETQYF; cdr3_nt: TGCAGCGTAAGGACACCCTGGGGAGAGACCCAGTACTTC
clone_size: few; j_call: TRBJ1-6; d_call: NA; cdr3_length: 15; v_call: TRBV27; cdr3_aa: CASSLSRQGQTVVHF; cdr3_nt: TGTGCCAGCAGTTTATCGAGGCAGGGCCAGACCGTGGTCCACTTT
clone_size: NA; j_call: TRBJ1-6; d_call: TRBD1; cdr3_length: 14; v_call: TRBV7-2; cdr3_aa: CASSSGTANSPLHF; cdr3_nt: TGTGCCAGCAGCTCCGGGACAGCTAATTCACCCCTCCACTTT
clone_size: NA; j_call: TRBJ2-3; d_call: TRBD2; cdr3_length: 20; v_call: TRBV11-2; cdr3_aa: CASSLEGSPTSGTVTDTQYF; cdr3_nt: TGTGCCAGCAGCTTAGAAGGGTCCCCGACTAGCGGGACTGTCACAGATACGCAGTATTTT
clone_size: NA; j_call: TRBJ2-3; d_call: NA; cdr3_length: 15; v_call: TRBV12-3/TRBV12-4; cdr3_aa: CASSLTPRGADTQYF; cdr3_nt: TGTGCCAGCAGTTTAACCCCCAGGGGCGCAGATACGCAGTATTTT
clone_size: NA; j_call: TRBJ1-5; d_call: NA; cdr3_length: 13; v_call: TRBV12-3/TRBV12-4; cdr3_aa: CASSAGPTQPQHF; cdr3_nt: TGTGCCAGCAGTGCAGGGCCCACTCAGCCCCAGCATTTT
clone_size: many; j_call: TRBJ2-5; d_call: TRBD2; cdr3_length: 14; v_call: TRBV7-3; cdr3_aa: CASSLAGAGETQYF; cdr3_nt: TGTGCCAGCAGCTTAGCGGGAGCGGGGGAGACCCAGTACTTC
clone_size: few; j_call: TRBJ2-1; d_call: TRBD1; cdr3_length: 15; v_call: TRBV5-1; cdr3_aa: CASRGQLDSYNEQFF; cdr3_nt: TGCGCCAGCAGGGGACAGCTCGATTCCTACAATGAGCAGTTCTTC
clone_size: few; j_call: TRBJ2-1; d_call: NA; cdr3_length: 14; v_call: TRBV20-1; cdr3_aa: CSAPKTTSYNEQFF; cdr3_nt: TGCAGTGCCCCAAAGACTACTTCCTACAATGAGCAGTTCTTC
clone_size: many; j_call: TRBJ2-7; d_call: NA; cdr3_length: 14; v_call: TRBV5-1; cdr3_aa: CASSLAEANYEQYF; cdr3_nt: TGCGCCAGCAGCTTGGCCGAGGCAAACTACGAGCAGTACTTC
clone_size: NA; j_call: TRBJ2-7; d_call: TRBD2; cdr3_length: 16; v_call: TRBV7-3; cdr3_aa: CASSAGSGVSTYEQYF; cdr3_nt: TGTGCCAGCAGCGCCGGAAGCGGGGTATCCACCTACGAGCAGTACTTC
clone_size: NA; j_call: TRBJ2-5; d_call: NA; cdr3_length: 13; v_call: TRBV4-3; cdr3_aa: CASSQESQETQYF; cdr3_nt: TGCGCCAGCAGCCAAGAAAGTCAAGAGACCCAGTACTTC
clone_size: NA; j_call: TRBJ1-1; d_call: NA; cdr3_length: 14; v_call: TRBV5-4; cdr3_aa: CASSFSRVNTEAFF; cdr3_nt: TGTGCCAGCAGCTTTTCCAGGGTGAACACTGAAGCTTTCTTT
clone_size: NA; j_call: TRBJ1-5; d_call: NA; cdr3_length: 15; v_call: TRBV12-3/TRBV12-4; cdr3_aa: CASSLRASRDQPQHF; cdr3_nt: TGTGCCAGCAGTTTACGGGCCTCAAGGGATCAGCCCCAGCATTTT
clone_size: many; j_call: TRBJ2-3; d_call: NA; cdr3_length: 11; v_call: TRBV7-9; cdr3_aa: CASSFTDTQYF; cdr3_nt: TGTGCCAGCAGCTTCACAGATACGCAGTATTTT
clone_size: few; j_call: TRBJ1-3; d_call: NA; cdr3_length: 13; v_call: TRBV28; cdr3_aa: CASREHSGNTIYF; cdr3_nt: TGTGCCAGCAGGGAGCACTCTGGAAACACCATATATTTT
clone_size: NA; j_call: TRBJ2-5; d_call: NA; cdr3_length: 16; v_call: TRBV7-8; cdr3_aa: CASSLVVVRGGETQYF; cdr3_nt: TGTGCCAGCAGCTTAGTGGTAGTCAGGGGCGGAGAGACCCAGTACTTC
clone_size: NA; j_call: TRBJ2-7; d_call: TRBD1; cdr3_length: 15; v_call: TRBV18; cdr3_aa: CASSWGQGPSYEQYF; cdr3_nt: TGTGCCAGCTCATGGGGACAGGGCCCCTCCTACGAGCAGTACTTC